This T cell receptor beta chain was identified during a study of tumor and adjacent non-tumor tissue in lung cancer. Across the study: Each sample yielded 4 million to 4.5 million productive TCRbeta reads on average. Study results and caveats: Compared with tumor, normal lung showed significantly lower TCR diversity. Top 100 clones took a larger repertoire share in normal lung.

In regard to this clonotype: Its antigen is not identified.

The template was RNA from unsorted bulk tissue. Newly diagnosed lung cancer patients had thoracic surgery in China, August–late 2014, without prior chemotherapy. A modified ARM-PCR protocol with three rounds of nested PCR amplified TCRbeta. TCRdb called the multiplex PCR reads again in MiXCR, with one record for every CDR3 protein. The sample lists more than 60,000 distinct CDR3 sequences, around four fifths seen once, with about an eighth in the top ten. This CDR3 is 15 amino acids long. The V gene's germline CDR1 is SGHAT and CDR2 FQNNGV. V trimming: 7 bases; J trimming: 10 bases; junction bases outside the gene matches: 18.

The specimen was lung tumor tissue. This TCR was recovered from a woman aged 50 to 60 with non-small cell lung cancer. The chain is built from TRBV11-2 and TRBJ2-7; 8 nucleotides line up with TRBD1. The DNA of the CDR3 is TGTGCCAGCACCTTGGCCGGGACAGGTGGGAAAGAACAGTACTTC. Translated: CASTLAGTGGKEQYF.